This T cell receptor (beta chain) was documented in a study of blood T cell repertoires in COVID-19. Study context: Acute and convalescent COVID-19 specimens originated in the United States, Italy and Spain. Nucleic acid was either cDNA or gDNA, and it came from T cells, B-cell-depleted T cells, or PBMCs.

The Seattle site enrolled patients during active infection and followed them longitudinally. Under the authors' procedure: The assay estimated nucleated cells by amplifying reference gene primers. Data came from immunoSEQ multiplex PCR; TCRdb stores just in-frame clones and leaves some out. V and J calls and clone size follow that table, whereas D and trimming were derived from the DNA. This sample has roughly 210,000 clones, with around four fifths found just once. This CDR3 spans 13 amino acids. Trimming removed 1 base at V and 1 base at J, with 5 bases between. The sequencing sample was made of peripheral blood. This chain connects TRBV12-3 or TRBV12-4 to TRBJ2-7; D possibly corresponds to TRBD2 (5 bases). This receptor was identified in a woman aged 80 or over with COVID-19, enrolled during active disease. CDR3 in DNA: TGTGCCAGCAGTTTAGGAGGGTCCTACGAGCAGTACTTC. It is translated as CASSLGGSYEQYF.